This T cell receptor (beta chain) comes out of a study of OX40 agonist ivuxolimab in advanced cancers. Study information: Patients in the trial were receiving intravenous ivuxolimab every 2 weeks, at doses of 0.01 to 10 mg/kg.

This clone was seen a handful of times. Measured with immunoSEQ multiplex PCR; TCRdb has only the in-frame clones, and not every one. This table has over 45,000 clones, just under 85% appearing once. Blood sampling took place at baseline, cycle 4 day 1, and cycle 7 day 1. Germline values: CDR1 SGHNT, CDR2 YENEEA. V shed 1 base and J shed 2 bases, with 7 bases lying between them. This CDR3 region has 14 residues. Sequencing used CD4+ or CD8+ T cells sorted from blood, obtained in a trial of the OX40 agonist ivuxolimab. This receptor was taken from an adult with an advanced solid tumor such as melanoma, head and neck, liver or kidney cancer. The gene calls are TRBV11-3 and TRBJ2-3; D remains ambiguous. In DNA form, the CDR3 reads TGTGCCAGCAGCTTAGCCCTTTCCACAGATACGCAGTATTTT. Residues: CASSLALSTDTQYF.